The entry below gives a single T cell receptor (beta chain) sequence along with its context. In the authors' workflow: Amplification with reference gene primers provided the estimates of nucleated cell counts. Sequencing was performed with immunoSEQ multiplex PCR; in TCRdb, only in-frame clones are kept and a portion is missing. The DNA was the basis for D and trimming; V, J and clone size are from that table. In the table there are 150,000 to 200,000 clones, more than 60% of which are singletons. This sample is drawn from a study of blood T cell repertoires in COVID-19. At the level of the study: PBMCs, B-cell-depleted T cells, or T cells were the source of the cDNA or gDNA that made up the material.

This CDR3 has 20 residues. The V gene end was trimmed by 5 bases and the J gene end by 9 bases; junction bases not matched to a gene: 23. Germline V gene data show CDR1 as LNHNV and CDR2 as YYDKDF (reference sequence). The source is a man in his fifties who had recovered from COVID-19. Sequenced sample: peripheral blood. The chain joins TRBV15 to TRBJ2-7, with 15 bases matching TRBD2. The CDR3 sequence is CATSQRLGGLAGGTDAMQYF. The DNA for the CDR3 is TGTGCCACCAGCCAACGCCTTGGGGGACTAGCGGGAGGAACCGACGCAATGCAGTACTTC.